A single sample is the source of the 18 T cell receptor beta chains below, sequenced in a study of blood T cell repertoires in COVID-19. Method: immunoSEQ multiplex PCR; TCRdb's copy keeps in-frame clones and lacks some. The data show over 55,000 clones, 84% seen once. Material for sequencing was peripheral blood. The receptors shown here come from a man older than 75 with COVID-19, enrolled during active disease.

J is TRBJ2-4 and V is TRBV19; D possibly corresponds to TRBD1 (6 bases). V lost 5 bases and J 8 bases, leaving 16 bases between the germline ends. CDR3 size: 14 residues. CDR1 is LNHDA, CDR2 SQIVND, per germline (reference sequence). In DNA form, the CDR3 reads TGTGCCAGTAGTGCCCCGACAGGCCCAGACATTCAGTACTTC. The encoded protein is CASSAPTGPDIQYF.

This chain links TRBV25-1 with TRBJ2-1; 7 nucleotides agree with TRBD1. V shed 6 bases, J shed 0 bases, and the junction held 8 bases outside the gene matches. The CDR3 extends over 16 amino acids. Germline CDR1 MGHDK, CDR2 SYGVNS. For the CDR3, the DNA is TGTGCCAGCAGGGGGTTACAGGGGAGCTCCTACAATGAGCAGTTCTTC. Its translation is CASRGLQGSSYNEQFF.

The genes are TRBV7-9 and TRBJ1-4; 7 bases line up with TRBD1. This CDR3 contains 15 residues. Germline CDR1 reads SEHNR; CDR2 reads FQNEAQ (reference sequence). Germline trimming cut 5 bases from V and 8 bases from J; bases unmatched to any gene: 11. DNA of the CDR3: TGTGCCAGCAGCCAGATACAGGGGACCCCCGAAAAACTGTTTTTT. As protein: CASSQIQGTPEKLFF.

The chain uses TRBV7-9 and TRBJ2-3; 16 bases line up with TRBD2. Germline V gives CDR1 SEHNR, CDR2 FQNEAQ (reference sequence). This CDR3 spans 18 amino acids. The junction had 7 bases not matched to a gene; V was cut back by 5 bases and J by 2 bases. CDR3 sequence (DNA): TGTGCCAGCAGCACCGGGACTAGCGGGAGGGGACTCACAGATACGCAGTATTTT. Translated, it gives CASSTGTSGRGLTDTQYF. Variable domain in full (rest from reference TRBV7-9 and TRBJ2-3): DTGVSQNPRHKITKRGQNVTFRCDPISEHNRLYWYRQTLGQGPEFLTYFQNEAQLEKSRLLSDRFSAERPKGSFSTLEIQRTEQGDSAMYLCASSTGTSGRGLTDTQYFGPGTRLTVL.

V and J are TRBV12-3 or TRBV12-4 and TRBJ1-1, with D uncertain. Trimming pared 0 bases from V and 11 bases from J, leaving 10 bases between. The CDR3 loop spans 12 amino acids. CDR3 amino acids: CASSLAVREAFF. Written as DNA, the CDR3 is TGTGCCAGCAGTTTAGCGGTTAGGGAGGCTTTCTTT.

This chain uses TRBV27 with TRBJ2-5; D is unclear. Germline lookup yields CDR1 MNHEY and CDR2 SMNVEV (reference sequence). The CDR3 spans 15 residues. Trimming stripped 1 base from V and 5 bases from J, with 14 bases between. CDR3 sequence reads: CASSLLRRSGETQYF. The CDR3 DNA reads TGTGCCAGCAGTTTATTGCGGCGGTCCGGGGAGACCCAGTACTTC.

The rearrangement joins TRBV19 to TRBJ2-7, with TRBD1 matching over 7 bases. The CDR3 consists of 15 residues. The trim removed 3 bases at V and 0 bases at J, leaving 5 bases unmatched. CDR1 LNHDA and CDR2 SQIVND come from the germline V gene (reference sequence). DNA of the CDR3: TGTGCCAGTAGTATTCTGGGGACAGACTCCTACGAGCAGTACTTC. Amino acids: CASSILGTDSYEQYF.

The genes are TRBV5-4 and TRBJ1-1; 7 bases match TRBD1. This CDR3 comprises 15 residues. The V and J ends lost 6 bases and 1 base, in that order; junction bases with no gene match: 9. CDR1 and CDR2 from the germline V gene are SGHNT and YYREEE (reference sequence). The CDR3 here is CASTGGETPNTEAFF. The CDR3 DNA is TGTGCCAGCACAGGGGGTGAAACACCGAACACTGAAGCTTTCTTT.

The chain employs TRBV6-2 or TRBV6-3 and TRBJ1-5, with a weak D call TRBD1 (6 bases). Germline loops: CDR1 MNHEY, CDR2 SVGEGT. V gave up 0 bases and J gave up 7 bases, with 13 bases separating them. This CDR3 has 15 amino acids. CDR3 loop: CASSYSGGLGQPQHF. The CDR3 DNA is TGTGCCAGCAGTTACTCGGGGGGGCTGGGGCAGCCCCAGCATTTT.

This rearrangement joins TRBV4-1 to TRBJ2-3; unclear D gene. The V and J ends lost 0 bases and 0 bases respectively, with 13 bases between them. CDR3 size: 17 residues. CDR1 is MGHRA and CDR2 is YSYEKL in the germline V gene. The CDR3 nucleotides are TGCGCCAGCAGCCAAGAGGCACAGTATACTAGCACAGATACGCAGTATTTT. It encodes CASSQEAQYTSTDTQYF.

The chain carries TRBV14 and TRBJ2-7, with TRBD1 matching over 7 bases. Germline V gene lookup returns CDR1 SGHDN and CDR2 FVKESK. The J segment lost 5 bases and the V segment lost 3 bases, leaving 10 bases of the junction unmatched. This CDR3 is built from 15 residues. CDR3 coding DNA: TGTGCCAGCAGCCATATCGACAGGGCCCTCCACGAGCAGTACTTC. This translates into CASSHIDRALHEQYF.

This chain links TRBV5-1 with TRBJ1-1; D may be TRBD1 (6 bases). The CDR3 extends over 14 amino acids. Germline V gene data show CDR1 as SGHRS and CDR2 as YFSETQ. V lost 3 bases and J 1 base, leaving 10 bases between the germline ends. This CDR3 is CASSSQGRNTEAFF. The CDR3, as DNA: TGCGCCAGCAGCTCCCAGGGGAGGAACACTGAAGCTTTCTTT.

V and J are TRBV29-1 and TRBJ2-3; 10 nucleotides align to TRBD2. With 0 bases clipped from V and 6 bases from J, the junction kept 12 bases outside the gene matches. The CDR3 length is 17 residues. Germline V gives CDR1 SQVTM, CDR2 ANQGSEA. The CDR3 sequence is CSVEDPGTSAHWDTQYF. The CDR3, as DNA: TGCAGCGTTGAAGATCCCGGGACTAGCGCTCACTGGGATACGCAGTATTTT.

The rearrangement links TRBV2 to TRBJ2-7; 10 nucleotides agree with TRBD1. The CDR3 spans 15 residues. The germline V gene encodes CDR1 SNHLY and CDR2 FYNNEI. J lost 2 bases, V lost 5 bases, and 6 bases had no gene match. The CDR3 bases are TGTGCCAGCAGTCCGGGACAGGGGAGGCCCTACGAGCAGTACTTC. Protein: CASSPGQGRPYEQYF.

The chain joins TRBV6-5 to TRBJ1-4, with D perhaps matching TRBD1 (5 bases). The germline V gene has CDR1 MNHEY and CDR2 SVGAGI. The CDR3 consists of 12 residues. Trimming stripped 10 bases from V and 5 bases from J, with 11 bases between. CDR3 in amino acids: CATTDRNEKLFF. In nucleotides, the CDR3 is TGTGCCACCACCGACAGAAATGAAAAACTGTTTTTT.

The J gene is TRBJ2-7, the V gene TRBV29-1, with 7 bases aligning to TRBD2. V trimming: 3 bases; J trimming: 0 bases; junction bases outside the gene matches: 8. The CDR3 consists of 15 residues. Germline loops: CDR1 SQVTM, CDR2 ANQGSEA. The CDR3 loop reads CSVEGGTADSYEQYF. As DNA, the CDR3 is TGCAGCGTTGAGGGGGGGACGGCAGACTCCTACGAGCAGTACTTC.

The chain is built from TRBV7-2 and TRBJ2-2; D perhaps matches TRBD2 (6 bases). Trimming took 2 bases from V and 5 from J, leaving 9 bases between them. Germline assignment: CDR1 SGHTA and CDR2 FQGNSA. The CDR3 is 14 residues long. CDR3 in amino acids: CASSLSGRTGELFF. CDR3 DNA sequence: TGTGCCAGCAGCTTAAGTGGGAGGACCGGGGAGCTGTTTTTT.

The rearrangement uses TRBV9 and TRBJ2-2; tentatively, D is TRBD2 (6 bases). The germline CDR1 and CDR2 sequences are SGDLS and YYNGEE. Trimming took off 3 bases at V and 6 bases at J, with 12 bases between the two ends. The CDR3 length is 14 residues. The CDR3 is CASSAAGLAGELFF. The CDR3 DNA sequence: TGTGCCAGCAGCGCCGCGGGGTTAGCCGGGGAGCTGTTTTTT.